This TCR beta chain was identified in a study of beta chain features in type 1 diabetes. Regarding the study as a whole: A moderate, significant TCRB CDR3 shortening appeared in type 1 diabetes across four CD4+ subsets. In the patient group, naive, central memory and Treg TCRB repertoires seemed more alike than in the healthy donor group.

This clone was seen just once. Its target is unknown. The CDR3 covers 15 residues. The germline V gene encodes CDR1 GTSNPN and CDR2 SVGIG (reference sequence). J gave up 8 bases and V 2 bases, and 10 bases lay outside the gene matches. Sequencing targeted expressed TCRB transcripts, as all isolated RNA had been reverse transcribed. Produced via immunoSEQ multiplex PCR; TCRdb's table is partial and in-frame only. The sample consists of 500,000 to 650,000 clones, 9.5% to 15% of them appearing once. The V call is TRBV30, the J call TRBJ1-4; 8 bases line up with TRBD1. This clonotype was sampled from a man under 40 with type 1 diabetes. The sample taken for sequencing was naive CD4+ T cells from blood. The chain's CDR3 is CAWSSSGGAGEKLFF. CDR3 in DNA: TGTGCCTGGAGTTCTTCAGGGGGCGCGGGAGAAAAACTGTTTTTT.